The rows below give T cell receptor beta chains drawn from one sample of a study of identical twins. A single record per CDR3 protein comes from TCRdb applying MiXCR to the 5' RACE reads. Seen here are hundreds of thousands of distinct CDR3 sequences, 18% observed once, and the top ten hold about an eighth. This same sample was also taken into another study, of T cells expressing NK-cell markers.

Sequenced sample: PBMCs. The receptors come from a woman aged 18-35 years in good health. The CDR3 runs from the conserved cysteine through the conserved F or W. A D gene is named only where the DNA matches it firmly. Rows give clone size only sometimes, using once, few, many, or a class for an expanded clone.

d_call	v_call	cdr3_length	j_call	clone_size	cdr3_nt	cdr3_aa
TRBD2	TRBV2	15	TRBJ2-7	NA	TGTGCCAGCAGTGACCTAGCGGGAGTGTCCTACGAGCAGTACTTC	CASSDLAGVSYEQYF
NA	TRBV9	15	TRBJ2-2	NA	TGTGCCAGCAGCGTAGCGGACAGGGAGGGCCGGGAGCTGTTTTTT	CASSVADREGRELFF
TRBD2	TRBV6-1	14	TRBJ2-3	NA	TGTGCCAGCTCCGTAGCGGGAGGAGGGGATACGCAGTATTTT	CASSVAGGGDTQYF
NA	TRBV6-5	14	TRBJ2-2	NA	TGTGCCAGCAGTTACTCAGAGGTGCACGGGGAGCTGTTTTTT	CASSYSEVHGELFF
NA	TRBV13	14	TRBJ2-5	NA	TGTGCCAGCAGCTCAGGCGGCGGAGCGGAGACCCAGTACTTC	CASSSGGGAETQYF
TRBD2	TRBV20-1	15	TRBJ2-1	NA	TGCAGTGCACACAGGAGCGGGAGCTCCTACAATGAGCAGTTCTTC	CSAHRSGSSYNEQFF
NA	TRBV6-1	16	TRBJ1-5	NA	TGTGCCAGCAGTGAAAGGACATTTGGGAGCAATCAGCCCCAGCATTTT	CASSERTFGSNQPQHF
NA	TRBV27	15	TRBJ2-7	few	TGTGCCAGCAACTTCGTGGTGACGGGACCTACCGAGCAGTACTTC	CASNFVVTGPTEQYF
NA	TRBV2	12	TRBJ2-1	few	TGTGCCAGCAGTCCACCTAGAGATGAGCAGTTCTTC	CASSPPRDEQFF
NA	TRBV12-3/TRBV12-4	17	TRBJ2-3	NA	TGTGCCAGCGGAGGTAGGAGTGACCCAGGACGGACAGATACGCAGTATTTT	CASGGRSDPGRTDTQYF
NA	TRBV15	13	TRBJ2-2	NA	TGTGCCACCAGCAGCAGGTCCACCGGGGAGCTGTTTTTT	CATSSRSTGELFF
TRBD2	TRBV6-5	15	TRBJ2-3	NA	TGTGCCAGCAGTTCTAGCGGGGCCTACACAGATACGCAGTATTTT	CASSSSGAYTDTQYF
NA	TRBV7-2	12	TRBJ2-7	few	TGTGCCAGCAGCCCCCGGTTCGGCGAGCAGTACTTC	CASSPRFGEQYF
NA	TRBV30	11	TRBJ2-2	few	TGTGCCTGGAAGGGCTCCGGGGAGCTGTTTTTT	CAWKGSGELFF
NA	TRBV25-1	13	TRBJ2-3	few	TGTGCCAGCAGTAAAGCTAGCACAGATACGCAGTATTTT	CASSKASTDTQYF
NA	TRBV7-9	14	TRBJ2-1	few	TGTGCCAGCAGCTTACTTACGGCCTACAATGAGCAGTTCTTC	CASSLLTAYNEQFF
NA	TRBV13	15	TRBJ2-1	NA	TGTGCCAGCACCTTCGGGTCGCTGAAGTCCAATGAGCAGTTCTTC	CASTFGSLKSNEQFF
NA	TRBV5-1	16	TRBJ2-7	few	TGCGCCAGCAGCTTGGAAGGGGGTGTAACGTCCTACGAGCAGTACTTC	CASSLEGGVTSYEQYF
NA	TRBV7-2	13	TRBJ2-3	NA	TGTGCCAGCACAGGGGCGGGAGCAGATACGCAGTATTTT	CASTGAGADTQYF
NA	TRBV12-3/TRBV12-4	14	TRBJ1-2	few	TGTGCCAGCAGCAATACAGAAGGTCCATTGGGCTACACCTTC	CASSNTEGPLGYTF
NA	TRBV18	14	TRBJ1-5	few	TGTGCCAGCTCACGGGACCAAAGAAATCAGCCCCAGCATTTT	CASSRDQRNQPQHF
NA	TRBV9	17	TRBJ1-5	few	TGTGCCAGCAGCGTAGCTCAAAGGGGCAGCGTGGATCAGCCCCAGCATTTT	CASSVAQRGSVDQPQHF
NA	TRBV18	16	TRBJ2-7	NA	TGTGCCAGCTCACCGGACTTAGACAGGAGCTCCTACGAGCAGTACTTC	CASSPDLDRSSYEQYF
NA	TRBV10-3	16	TRBJ2-6	few	TGTGCCATCAGTGATCAGCAGGGCACTGGGGCCAACGTCCTGACTTTC	CAISDQQGTGANVLTF
NA	TRBV9	17	TRBJ2-2	few	TGTGCCAGCAGCGTAGCCCCTTTCAGGGGGAACACCGGGGAGCTGTTTTTT	CASSVAPFRGNTGELFF
TRBD2	TRBV12-3/TRBV12-4	14	TRBJ2-7	NA	TGTGCCACCTCCTTAGCGGGGCCCTCCTACGAGCAGTACTTC	CATSLAGPSYEQYF
NA	TRBV2	12	TRBJ2-7	NA	TGTGCCAGCAGTGAAGAGGATTACGAGCAGTACTTC	CASSEEDYEQYF
TRBD2	TRBV20-1	16	TRBJ2-7	few	TGCAGTGCCAGACCAACGGCTAGCGGGAGAGGGTGGGAGCAGTACTTC	CSARPTASGRGWEQYF
NA	TRBV15	15	TRBJ2-3	NA	TGTGCCACCAGCAGGCGATCAGATTTCCCAGATACGCAGTATTTT	CATSRRSDFPDTQYF
NA	TRBV20-1	11	TRBJ2-7	NA	TGCAGTGCTACTAATGTCTACGAGCAGTACTTC	CSATNVYEQYF
NA	TRBV12-3/TRBV12-4	14	TRBJ2-2	few	TGTGCCAGCAGGCCGCGGACGGAGTCCGGGGAGCTGTTTTTT	CASRPRTESGELFF
NA	TRBV20-1	11	TRBJ1-5	few	TGCAGTGCTAGTAGCGGTCAGCCCCAGCATTTT	CSASSGQPQHF
NA	TRBV20-1	14	TRBJ2-3	NA	TGCAGTGCTCGTGAGGATGACAGGACAGATACGCAGTATTTT	CSAREDDRTDTQYF
TRBD1	TRBV5-1	15	TRBJ2-7	few	TGCGCCAGCAGCTTGGGGGACAGGGCTAGGCACGAGCAGTACTTC	CASSLGDRARHEQYF
NA	TRBV20-1	15	TRBJ2-7	NA	TGCAGTGCTAGAGATCCCCCGGGGATGATCTACGAGCAGTACTTC	CSARDPPGMIYEQYF
TRBD2	TRBV7-9	11	TRBJ2-5	few	TGTGCCAGCACCGATCGGGGAGGGGATCACTTC	CASTDRGGDHF
NA	TRBV6-1	15	TRBJ1-3	few	TGTGCCAGCAGCCCGCACGACCTGCTCGGAAACACCATATATTTT	CASSPHDLLGNTIYF
TRBD1	TRBV7-8	15	TRBJ1-4	few	TGTGCCAGCAGCTTACGAGACAGGGGTAATGAAAAACTGTTTTTT	CASSLRDRGNEKLFF
TRBD1	TRBV10-3	14	TRBJ2-7	NA	TGTGCCATCAGCGGGACAGGGGGCTTCTACGAGCAGTACTTC	CAISGTGGFYEQYF
TRBD2	TRBV20-1	14	TRBJ2-3	NA	TGCAGTGCTAGTCCGACTAGCAGGACAGATACGCAGTATTTT	CSASPTSRTDTQYF
TRBD2	TRBV6-5	17	TRBJ2-3	few	TGTGCCAGCAGTTATGGGATAGCGGGAGGTAACACAGATACGCAGTATTTT	CASSYGIAGGNTDTQYF
NA	TRBV6-5	15	TRBJ1-2	few	TGTGCCAGCAGTTCTCGGGGGGCACAACAGTATGGCTACACCTTC	CASSSRGAQQYGYTF
TRBD1	TRBV6-4	13	TRBJ2-2	many	TGTGCCAGCGGGACAGTGAACACCGGGGAGCTGTTTTTT	CASGTVNTGELFF
NA	TRBV3-1	12	TRBJ1-2	NA	TGTGCCAGCAGCCCGGCGGGAATAGGCTACACCTTC	CASSPAGIGYTF
TRBD1	TRBV12-5	14	TRBJ2-1	NA	TGTGCTAGTGGCAGGACAGGGGGTTCCAATGAGCAGTTCTTC	CASGRTGGSNEQFF
TRBD2	TRBV12-3/TRBV12-4	16	TRBJ2-3	few	TGTGCCAGCAGCGAGCGGCGGGGGACGCCCACAGATACGCAGTATTTT	CASSERRGTPTDTQYF
NA	TRBV7-3	14	TRBJ2-1	few	TGTGCCAGCAGCTTATCGGGTCCGCCTACGGAGCAGTTCTTC	CASSLSGPPTEQFF
NA	TRBV12-3/TRBV12-4	16	TRBJ2-3	few	TGTGCCAGCAGACGTCCCGGGACATCGGTGTCAGATACGCAGTATTTT	CASRRPGTSVSDTQYF
NA	TRBV20-1	12	TRBJ2-3	few	TGCAGTGCCGACACTAGCACAGATACGCAGTATTTT	CSADTSTDTQYF
NA	TRBV6-5	12	TRBJ1-2	few	TGTGCCAGCAAGTCTCGCCACTATGGCTACACCTTC	CASKSRHYGYTF
NA	TRBV6-5	14	TRBJ2-2	NA	TGTGCCAGCAGTTACTTACAGGGATCCGGGGAGCTGTTTTTT	CASSYLQGSGELFF
NA	TRBV7-2	14	TRBJ2-3	NA	TGTGCCAGCAGCTTAAGGACAGTCACAGATACGCAGTATTTT	CASSLRTVTDTQYF
NA	TRBV20-1	14	TRBJ2-3	few	TGCAGTGCTAGAGAAGCGGGACAGTCAGATACGCAGTATTTT	CSAREAGQSDTQYF
TRBD1	TRBV6-1	14	TRBJ2-7	few	TGTGCCAGCACCTCGGACAGGGCGTCCTACGAGCAGTACTTC	CASTSDRASYEQYF
NA	TRBV29-1	13	TRBJ1-2	few	TGCAGCGTTGAAGGGGCCCTTCTTCGTGGCTACACCTTC	CSVEGALLRGYTF
NA	TRBV24-1	11	TRBJ2-3	NA	TGTGCCACCAGCTTGGAAGATACGCAGTATTTT	CATSLEDTQYF
TRBD1	TRBV7-9	14	TRBJ2-7	NA	TGTGCCAGCAGCCAACTTTCAGGGGACAGCGAGCAGTACTTC	CASSQLSGDSEQYF